A single sample is the source of the 9 T cell receptor beta chains below, sequenced in a study of blood T cell repertoires in COVID-19. Clones were sequenced by immunoSEQ multiplex PCR, and TCRdb holds only the in-frame ones, with some missing. The repertoire holds 90,000 to 130,000 clones, nearly 90% seen once, with approximately 4.8% in the top ten. Input material: peripheral blood. The receptors were gathered from a human donor in a cohort sampled during active COVID-19.

The chain employs TRBV13 and TRBJ2-6; D remains unclear. The CDR3 totals 14 residues. CDR1 and CDR2 from the germline V gene are PRHDT and FYEKMQ (reference sequence). V lost 8 bases, J lost 2 bases, and 10 bases lay in between. The CDR3 DNA follows: TGTGCCAGCTCCCCCTCGGCTGGGGCCAACGTCCTGACTTTC. Translation gives CASSPSAGANVLTF.

This chain uses TRBV7-2 with TRBJ2-5; the D gene is possibly TRBD1 (6 bases). The germline V and J ends were trimmed by 2 bases and 1 base, with 11 bases remaining between them. Germline values: CDR1 SGHTA, CDR2 FQGNSA. The CDR3 contains 15 residues. The CDR3 DNA reads as TGTGCCAGCAGCTTATCCAGGGGCCCCCAAGAGACCCAGTACTTC. It is translated as CASSLSRGPQETQYF.

CDR3 sequence (DNA): TGTGCCAGCAGCGGCTACACAGGGGCGGCTAATGAAAAACTGTTTTTT. This encodes CASSGYTGAANEKLFF. The chain carries TRBV9 and TRBJ1-4; 7 nucleotides agree with TRBD1. The ends lost 3 bases at V and 3 bases at J; junction bases unmatched: 8. Germline V gene sequence: CDR1 SGDLS, CDR2 YYNGEE. This CDR3 contains 16 residues.

The CDR3 reads CASMIKRRDQPQHF. In DNA form, the CDR3 reads TGTGCCAGCATGATAAAGCGGCGGGATCAGCCCCAGCATTTT. The rearrangement uses TRBV6-5 and TRBJ1-5; D uncertain. This CDR3 region has 14 residues. Germline CDR1 MNHEY, CDR2 SVGAGI. Deletions cut 7 bases from V and 5 bases from J, with 15 bases between.

The chain is built from TRBV3-1 (or the pseudogene TRBV3-2) and TRBJ2-6; the D gene is possibly TRBD1 (5 bases). Per germline, CDR1 LGHDT and CDR2 YNNKEL (reference sequence). The CDR3 runs 17 residues. Trimming left V 8 bases short and J 0 bases short, with 17 bases between. CDR3 nucleotide sequence: TGTGCCAGCGGATCTCGATACAGGAGCTCTGGGGCCAACGTCCTGACTTTC. Its translation is CASGSRYRSSGANVLTF.

The gene calls are TRBV15 and TRBJ1-1, with D perhaps matching TRBD1 (6 bases). The CDR3 extends over 13 amino acids. From germline, CDR1 is LNHNV and CDR2 YYDKDF (reference sequence). Trimming pared 8 bases from V and 7 bases from J, leaving 17 bases between. The CDR3 region has the DNA TGTGCCACCGCGGGGGCCCCAGAGCTTGAAGCTTTCTTT. Amino acid sequence: CATAGAPELEAFF.

The V call is TRBV9, the J call TRBJ2-1, with 8 bases matching TRBD1. Germline V CDR1 and CDR2: SGDLS, YYNGEE. V shed 4 bases and J 7 bases; nucleotides not matched to a gene: 4. CDR3 length equals 13 residues. CDR3 bases: TGTGCCAGCAGCCTAAGGACAGGGAATGAGCAGTTCTTC. Its translation: CASSLRTGNEQFF. The complete variable domain, with remaining parts taken from reference TRBV9 and TRBJ2-1, reads DSGVTQTPKHLITATGQRVTLRCSPRSGDLSVYWYQQSLDQGLQFLIQYYNGEERAKGNILERFSAQQFPDLHSELNLSSLELGDSALYFCASSLRTGNEQFFGPGTRLTVL.

The table lists this clone with a count of one. The rearrangement uses TRBV14 and TRBJ2-7; 7 bases line up with TRBD1. V lost 4 bases to trimming and J lost 5 bases; unmatched junction nucleotides: 5. The CDR3 loop spans 13 amino acids. Per germline, CDR1 SGHDN and CDR2 FVKESK. This CDR3 is CASSPLGGHEQYF. CDR3 coding DNA: TGTGCCAGCAGCCCACTAGGGGGCCACGAGCAGTACTTC.

The V and J genes are TRBV7-2 and TRBJ2-7; D ambiguous. V lost 5 bases to trimming and J lost 3 bases, with 11 bases between them. Germline lookup yields CDR1 SGHTA and CDR2 FQGNSA. CDR3 length: 13 residues. The CDR3 DNA sequence: TGTGCCAGCAGCCGACTGAGATACTACGAGCAGTACTTC. Translating gives CASSRLRYYEQYF. The variable domain in full, with the rest retrieved from reference TRBV7-2 and TRBJ2-7, is GAGVSQSPSNKVTEKGKDVELRCDPISGHTALYWYRQSLGQGLEFLIYFQGNSAPDKSGLPSDRFSAERTGGSVSTLTIQRTQQEDSAVYLCASSRLRYYEQYFGPGTRLTVT.